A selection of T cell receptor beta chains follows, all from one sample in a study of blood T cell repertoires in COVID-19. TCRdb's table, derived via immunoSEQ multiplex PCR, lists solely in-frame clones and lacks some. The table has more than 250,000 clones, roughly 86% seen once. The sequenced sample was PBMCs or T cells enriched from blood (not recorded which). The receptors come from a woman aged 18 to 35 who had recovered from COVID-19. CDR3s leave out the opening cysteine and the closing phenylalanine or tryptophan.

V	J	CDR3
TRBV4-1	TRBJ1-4	ASRTGANNEKLF
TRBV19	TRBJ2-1	ASSIPGAGEQF
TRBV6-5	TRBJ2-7	ASSYGPSYEQY
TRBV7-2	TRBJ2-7	ASSSGGRNYEQY
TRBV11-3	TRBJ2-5	ASSRKLQGNQETQY
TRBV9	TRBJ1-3	ASSVSLRQEQNTIY
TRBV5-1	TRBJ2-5	ASSIIGGEETQY
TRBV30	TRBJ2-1	AWSMDTFYNEQF
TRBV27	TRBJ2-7	ASSSTGRLEEQY
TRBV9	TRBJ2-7	ASSPLAGTYEQY
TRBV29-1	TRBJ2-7	SVGGQVDEQY
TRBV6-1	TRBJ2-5	ASSERQETQY
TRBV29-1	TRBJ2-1	SVDESGRGPYNEQF
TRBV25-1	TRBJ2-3	ASSEWGYLRY
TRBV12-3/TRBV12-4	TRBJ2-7	ASSLIGAYEQY
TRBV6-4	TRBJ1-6	ASSDGGTTLH
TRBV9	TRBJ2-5	ASSVGPTQDKTQY
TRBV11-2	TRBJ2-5	ASSLDGTSVVQETQY
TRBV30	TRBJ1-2	AWSGDELDSLYGYT
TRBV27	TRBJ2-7	ASSFRTPTYEQY
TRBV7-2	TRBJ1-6	ASSFLGRDNSPLH